This T cell receptor (beta chain) was sequenced for a study of T-cell reconstitution after alpha-beta-depleted transplantation in children. Study-level points and caveats: After one year, T-cell counts and TCRbeta diversity mostly came from new T cells. Several hundred expanded graft clones reportedly gave rise to the alpha-beta T cells present about two months after transplant.

Preparation of the TCRbeta library used unique molecular identifiers. TCRdb reprocessed the PCR reads via MiXCR and lists one record per CDR3 protein. The repertoire includes around 580,000 distinct CDR3 sequences, 20% to 30% of them detected once, and about a third sits in the top ten. Comment on this clonotype: Its antigen remains unidentified.

The clonotype originates from a boy under two years old with Wiskott-Aldrich syndrome, due to receive a stem cell transplant. Sequenced here: PBMCs, sampled before TCRalphabeta/CD19-depleted stem cell transplant.

CDR3 in amino acids: CATSRSGHSNQPQHF. The CDR3 coding sequence is TGTGCCACCAGCAGATCCGGGCATAGCAATCAGCCCCAGCATTTT. The genes are TRBV15 and TRBJ1-5; no definite D call. Germline V gives CDR1 LNHNV, CDR2 YYDKDF (reference sequence). The length of the CDR3 is 15 residues. V was cut by 2 bases and J by 0 bases, with 8 bases left in between.